These T cell receptor beta chains were read from a single sample in a study of cytomegalovirus exposure and HLA in healthy donors. Method: immunoSEQ multiplex PCR; TCRdb's copy keeps in-frame clones and lacks some. The sample has around 180,000 clones, 80% to 85% seen once. The sequencing input was PBMCs. Every receptor here comes from a woman aged 18-29 years in good health and CMV-seropositive. Both conserved end residues are part of each CDR3. Each record gives: CDR3 DNA, CDR3 protein, D gene, clone size, J gene, V gene, CDR3 length. D genes are given only for firm matches. The listing skips clone size in some rows; elsewhere it reads once, few, many or a size class.

CDR3 DNA: TGTGCCAGCAGCTTGGGCAGGGGGCGTGAAAAACTGTTTTTT
CDR3 protein: CASSLGRGREKLFF
D gene: TRBD1
clone size: -
J gene: TRBJ1-4
V gene: TRBV5-8
CDR3 length: 14

CDR3 DNA: TGTGCCAGCAGCTTACTAGCGGGGGGGTATAATGAGCAGTTCTTC
CDR3 protein: CASSLLAGGYNEQFF
D gene: TRBD2
clone size: -
J gene: TRBJ2-1
V gene: TRBV7-3
CDR3 length: 15

CDR3 DNA: TGTGCCAGCAGTTACTCCGGAGCGGGGGGAAAAGAGACCCAGTACTTC
CDR3 protein: CASSYSGAGGKETQYF
D gene: TRBD2
clone size: -
J gene: TRBJ2-5
V gene: TRBV6-5
CDR3 length: 16

CDR3 DNA: TGTGCCACCAGCACGGGGGGCCCCCGAGGTGATACGCAGTATTTT
CDR3 protein: CATSTGGPRGDTQYF
D gene: -
clone size: -
J gene: TRBJ2-3
V gene: TRBV15
CDR3 length: 15

CDR3 DNA: TGTGCCAGCAGCGTAGGGACATACTCTGGAAACACCATATATTTT
CDR3 protein: CASSVGTYSGNTIYF
D gene: -
clone size: -
J gene: TRBJ1-3
V gene: TRBV9
CDR3 length: 15

CDR3 DNA: TGTGCCAGCAGTGCTGGGGAGGACCACGAGCAGTACTTC
CDR3 protein: CASSAGEDHEQYF
D gene: -
clone size: -
J gene: TRBJ2-7
V gene: TRBV6-4
CDR3 length: 13

CDR3 DNA: TGTGCCAGCAGTTTACAGGGGGCGATGTATACGCAGTATTTT
CDR3 protein: CASSLQGAMYTQYF
D gene: TRBD1
clone size: -
J gene: TRBJ2-3
V gene: TRBV5-6
CDR3 length: 14

CDR3 DNA: TGTGCCAGCAGCTTAGTTCGTTGGCCGAATAGCAATCAGCCCCAGCATTTT
CDR3 protein: CASSLVRWPNSNQPQHF
D gene: -
clone size: -
J gene: TRBJ1-5
V gene: TRBV7-8
CDR3 length: 17

CDR3 DNA: TGCAGTGCTAGGCAGGGGGGTGAGCAGTTCTTC
CDR3 protein: CSARQGGEQFF
D gene: -
clone size: -
J gene: TRBJ2-1
V gene: TRBV20-1
CDR3 length: 11

CDR3 DNA: TGTGCCAGCAGCACAGGGGGGTCCCAAGAGACCCAGTACTTC
CDR3 protein: CASSTGGSQETQYF
D gene: TRBD1
clone size: -
J gene: TRBJ2-5
V gene: TRBV5-4
CDR3 length: 14

CDR3 DNA: TGTGCCAGTAGTATCGCGATTCCTGGAAACACCATATATTTT
CDR3 protein: CASSIAIPGNTIYF
D gene: -
clone size: -
J gene: TRBJ1-3
V gene: TRBV19
CDR3 length: 14

CDR3 DNA: TGTGCCAGCAGCCCGGGGGGGGTAGACTACAATGAGCAGTTCTTC
CDR3 protein: CASSPGGVDYNEQFF
D gene: TRBD2
clone size: once
J gene: TRBJ2-1
V gene: TRBV6-1
CDR3 length: 15

CDR3 DNA: TGCGCCAGCAGCTTAGCCAGGGTGGACGAGCAGTACTTC
CDR3 protein: CASSLARVDEQYF
D gene: -
clone size: -
J gene: TRBJ2-7
V gene: TRBV5-1
CDR3 length: 13

CDR3 DNA: TGTGCCAGCAGTTTTAGGGGGCGCGGGAACACTGAAGCTTTCTTT
CDR3 protein: CASSFRGRGNTEAFF
D gene: TRBD1
clone size: -
J gene: TRBJ1-1
V gene: TRBV27
CDR3 length: 15

CDR3 DNA: TGTGCCTGGACTCCTCTCTCTGGGGCCAACGTCCTGACTTTC
CDR3 protein: CAWTPLSGANVLTF
D gene: -
clone size: once
J gene: TRBJ2-6
V gene: TRBV30
CDR3 length: 14

CDR3 DNA: TGTGCCAGCAGCTGGGGACTAGCGGGGGGTGAGACCCAGTACTTC
CDR3 protein: CASSWGLAGGETQYF
D gene: TRBD2
clone size: -
J gene: TRBJ2-5
V gene: TRBV11-3
CDR3 length: 15

CDR3 DNA: TGTGCCAGCAGGCCTGACAGGTTCCGAGTAGGTGAAGCTTTCTTT
CDR3 protein: CASRPDRFRVGEAFF
D gene: -
clone size: once
J gene: TRBJ1-1
V gene: TRBV7-9
CDR3 length: 15

CDR3 DNA: TGTGCCAGCAGCTCGGGAGGAGGCTACACCTTC
CDR3 protein: CASSSGGGYTF
D gene: -
clone size: few
J gene: TRBJ1-2
V gene: TRBV7-2
CDR3 length: 11

CDR3 DNA: TGTGCCAGCAGCCCAACTACGGAATCAAATCAGCCCCAGCATTTT
CDR3 protein: CASSPTTESNQPQHF
D gene: -
clone size: -
J gene: TRBJ1-5
V gene: TRBV7-9
CDR3 length: 15

CDR3 DNA: TGCAGCGTTGGCGCTACCTTAGCCAAAAACATTCAGTACTTC
CDR3 protein: CSVGATLAKNIQYF
D gene: -
clone size: -
J gene: TRBJ2-4
V gene: TRBV29-1
CDR3 length: 14

CDR3 DNA: TGCGCCAGCAGTCCAGTTGCAGGCGGGGGGAGCACAGATACGCAGTATTTT
CDR3 protein: CASSPVAGGGSTDTQYF
D gene: TRBD2
clone size: -
J gene: TRBJ2-3
V gene: TRBV5-1
CDR3 length: 17

CDR3 DNA: TGCGCCAGCAGCCAAGACCGACAGGGTGGGGGAGAGACCCAGTACTTC
CDR3 protein: CASSQDRQGGGETQYF
D gene: TRBD1
clone size: -
J gene: TRBJ2-5
V gene: TRBV4-1
CDR3 length: 16

CDR3 DNA: TGTGCCAGCAGTGAATGGGGGGGACTTAACTATGGCTACACCTTC
CDR3 protein: CASSEWGGLNYGYTF
D gene: -
clone size: -
J gene: TRBJ1-2
V gene: TRBV25-1
CDR3 length: 15

CDR3 DNA: TGCAGCCTCTGGGGCAGGGGCACAGATACGCAGTATTTT
CDR3 protein: CSLWGRGTDTQYF
D gene: -
clone size: -
J gene: TRBJ2-3
V gene: TRBV29-1
CDR3 length: 13

CDR3 DNA: TGTGCCAGCAGTCGGACAGGGAGGAACTATGGCTACACCTTC
CDR3 protein: CASSRTGRNYGYTF
D gene: TRBD1
clone size: few
J gene: TRBJ1-2
V gene: TRBV6-5
CDR3 length: 14